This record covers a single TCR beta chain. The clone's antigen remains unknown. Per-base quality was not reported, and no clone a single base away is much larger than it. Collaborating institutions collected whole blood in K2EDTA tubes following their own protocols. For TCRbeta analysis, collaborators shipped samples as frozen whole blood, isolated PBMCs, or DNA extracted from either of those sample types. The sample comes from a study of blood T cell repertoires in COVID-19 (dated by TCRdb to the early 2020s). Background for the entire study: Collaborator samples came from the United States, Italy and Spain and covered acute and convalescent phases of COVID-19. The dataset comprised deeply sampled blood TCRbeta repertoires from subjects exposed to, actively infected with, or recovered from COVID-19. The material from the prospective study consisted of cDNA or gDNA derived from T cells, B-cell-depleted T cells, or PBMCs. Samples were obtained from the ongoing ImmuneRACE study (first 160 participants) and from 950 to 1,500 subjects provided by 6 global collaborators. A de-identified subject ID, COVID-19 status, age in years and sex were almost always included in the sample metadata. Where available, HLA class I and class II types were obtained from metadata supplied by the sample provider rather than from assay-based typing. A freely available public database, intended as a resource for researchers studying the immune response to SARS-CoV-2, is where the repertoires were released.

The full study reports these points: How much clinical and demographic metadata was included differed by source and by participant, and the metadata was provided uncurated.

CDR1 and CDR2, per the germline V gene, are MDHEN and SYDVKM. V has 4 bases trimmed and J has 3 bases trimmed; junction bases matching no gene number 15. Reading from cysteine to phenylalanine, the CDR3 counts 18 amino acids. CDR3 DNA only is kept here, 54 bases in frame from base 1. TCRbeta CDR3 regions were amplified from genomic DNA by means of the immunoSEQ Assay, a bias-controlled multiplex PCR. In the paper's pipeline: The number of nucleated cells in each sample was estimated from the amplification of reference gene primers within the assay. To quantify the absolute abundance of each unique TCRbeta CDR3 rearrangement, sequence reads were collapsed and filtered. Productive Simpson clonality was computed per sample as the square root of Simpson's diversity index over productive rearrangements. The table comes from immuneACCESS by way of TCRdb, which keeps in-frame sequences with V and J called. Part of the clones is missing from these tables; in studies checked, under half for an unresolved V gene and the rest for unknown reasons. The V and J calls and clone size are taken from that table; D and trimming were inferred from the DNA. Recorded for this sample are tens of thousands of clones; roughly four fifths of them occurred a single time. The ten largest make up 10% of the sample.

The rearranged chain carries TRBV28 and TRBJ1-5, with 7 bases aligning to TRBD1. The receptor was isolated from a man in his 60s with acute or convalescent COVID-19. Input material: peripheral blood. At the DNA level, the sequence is TGTGCCAGCAGTTCGGAAGGAATGACAGGGTTGGACAATCAGCCCCAGCATTTT. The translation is CASSSEGMTGLDNQPQHF. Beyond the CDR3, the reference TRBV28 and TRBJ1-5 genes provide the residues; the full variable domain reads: DVKVTQSSRYLVKRTGEKVFLECVQDMDHENMFWYRQDPGLGLRLIYFSYDVKMKEKGDIPEGYSVSREKKERFSLILESASTNQTSMYLCASSSEGMTGLDNQPQHFGDGTRLSIL.